This is a list of T cell receptor beta chains from one sample in a study of early T cells in non-severe SARS-CoV-2 infection. TCRdb called the 5' RACE reads again in MiXCR, with one record for every CDR3 protein. The sample includes roughly 53,000 distinct CDR3 sequences, around 9.7% of them seen just once. Sequencing was carried out using whole blood. The receptors shown here come from an adult who was a healthcare worker with PCR-confirmed SARS-CoV-2 infection or an uninfected control (not recorded which). The CDR3 runs from the conserved cysteine through the conserved F or W. Fields, in order: D gene, J gene, V gene, clone size, CDR3 protein. A D gene is named only where the DNA matches it firmly. The size entry is marked missing in some rows and otherwise reads once, few, many or a size class.

D gene: TRBD2
J gene: TRBJ2-7
V gene: TRBV29-1
clone size: -
CDR3 protein: CSVEIGGSEQYF

D gene: -
J gene: TRBJ1-4
V gene: TRBV18
clone size: few
CDR3 protein: CASSPTGATNEKLFF

D gene: -
J gene: TRBJ1-1
V gene: TRBV12-3/TRBV12-4
clone size: many
CDR3 protein: CASSLLSRPFF

D gene: TRBD1
J gene: TRBJ1-1
V gene: TRBV2
clone size: -
CDR3 protein: CASRQGEAEAFF

D gene: -
J gene: TRBJ1-2
V gene: TRBV7-9
clone size: many
CDR3 protein: CASSEISGTFRPPYGYTF

D gene: TRBD1
J gene: TRBJ1-2
V gene: TRBV10-3
clone size: many
CDR3 protein: CAINPDRKDGYTF

D gene: -
J gene: TRBJ2-6
V gene: TRBV7-9
clone size: few
CDR3 protein: CASSQGNSGANVLTF

D gene: TRBD1
J gene: TRBJ2-1
V gene: TRBV10-3
clone size: -
CDR3 protein: CANRDRDNEQFF

D gene: -
J gene: TRBJ1-1
V gene: TRBV5-1
clone size: -
CDR3 protein: CASSLTVMNTEAFF

D gene: TRBD2
J gene: TRBJ2-5
V gene: TRBV3-1
clone size: few
CDR3 protein: CASSRAGLAGSSEETQYF

D gene: -
J gene: TRBJ2-7
V gene: TRBV10-3
clone size: -
CDR3 protein: CAISVGQGVMNEQYF

D gene: -
J gene: TRBJ2-1
V gene: TRBV12-3/TRBV12-4
clone size: few
CDR3 protein: CASSLGQVPYF

D gene: TRBD1
J gene: TRBJ2-6
V gene: TRBV4-2
clone size: few
CDR3 protein: CASSPSQGADGANVLTF

D gene: -
J gene: TRBJ2-5
V gene: TRBV5-4
clone size: few
CDR3 protein: CASSLEAGRETQYF

D gene: -
J gene: TRBJ1-1
V gene: TRBV7-3
clone size: -
CDR3 protein: CASSLGPGSSTEAFF

D gene: -
J gene: TRBJ2-3
V gene: TRBV20-1
clone size: many
CDR3 protein: CSARKVLTSDTQYF

D gene: -
J gene: TRBJ2-1
V gene: TRBV4-2
clone size: many
CDR3 protein: CASSQGQTLEQFF

D gene: -
J gene: TRBJ1-6
V gene: TRBV7-2
clone size: many
CDR3 protein: CASSFRNRARSPLHF

D gene: -
J gene: TRBJ1-3
V gene: TRBV25-1
clone size: -
CDR3 protein: CASSDGASGNTIYF

D gene: TRBD2
J gene: TRBJ2-1
V gene: TRBV20-1
clone size: -
CDR3 protein: CSARALYPSGNEQFF

D gene: TRBD1
J gene: TRBJ2-7
V gene: TRBV6-5
clone size: many
CDR3 protein: CASSYQQGGQGNEQYF

D gene: -
J gene: TRBJ1-2
V gene: TRBV30
clone size: -
CDR3 protein: CACPLAGRSYGYTF

D gene: TRBD1
J gene: TRBJ2-2
V gene: TRBV9
clone size: -
CDR3 protein: CASSTGQANTGELFF

D gene: -
J gene: TRBJ2-3
V gene: TRBV7-8
clone size: many
CDR3 protein: CASSLRVGGSSTDTQYF

D gene: -
J gene: TRBJ1-1
V gene: TRBV5-1
clone size: -
CDR3 protein: CASFSDARTEAFF

D gene: -
J gene: TRBJ2-3
V gene: TRBV11-2
clone size: -
CDR3 protein: CASSPYWGSTDTQYF

D gene: -
J gene: TRBJ2-7
V gene: TRBV10-1
clone size: -
CDR3 protein: CASGGSSYEQYF

D gene: -
J gene: TRBJ2-1
V gene: TRBV29-1
clone size: -
CDR3 protein: CSVEDYNNEQFF

D gene: -
J gene: TRBJ2-3
V gene: TRBV2
clone size: many
CDR3 protein: CASSGDSTDTQYF

D gene: -
J gene: TRBJ2-3
V gene: TRBV2
clone size: many
CDR3 protein: CASSEDQLEDTQYF

D gene: -
J gene: TRBJ2-1
V gene: TRBV5-1
clone size: -
CDR3 protein: CASSLGQTPNEQFF

D gene: -
J gene: TRBJ2-7
V gene: TRBV10-3
clone size: few
CDR3 protein: CAISGPADRAIEQYF